The 23 T cell receptor beta chains listed next were all sequenced from one sample in a study of cytomegalovirus exposure and HLA in healthy donors. Use of 60 Vbeta and 13 Jbeta primers characterized the PCR. Profiling relied on immunoSEQ multiplex PCR, and the TCRdb table lists in-frame clones only, not all of them. The top ten hold roughly 11% of the sample, which has some 120,000 clones, over 60% seen once. What was sequenced was PBMCs. The receptor source for this set is a middle-aged man in good health and CMV-seropositive.

This clone was recorded a few times. The chain employs TRBV5-5 and TRBJ1-6; unclear D gene. The CDR3 is 13 amino acids. The ends were cut back, 0 bases at V and 10 bases at J, with 8 bases in the middle. Germline V gives CDR1 SGHKS, CDR2 YYEKEE (reference sequence). Here the CDR3 DNA reads TGTGCCAGCAGCTTGGTTCTCGAGTCACCCCTCCACTTT. Translating gives CASSLVLESPLHF.

The V call is TRBV18, the J call TRBJ2-5, with 9 bases identical to TRBD1. The junction had 4 bases not matched to a gene; V was cut back by 4 bases and J by 4 bases. Germline CDR1 and CDR2: KGHSH and LQKENI. This CDR3 comprises 14 residues. The CDR3 here is CASSLGQGGETQYF. In nucleotides, the CDR3 is TGTGCCAGCTCACTGGGACAGGGTGGAGAGACCCAGTACTTC.

This clone was seen a few times. An end of the junction does not agree with germline; a read error may underlie this. The J gene is TRBJ2-6, the V gene TRBV28; D might be TRBD1 (5 bases). The CDR3 runs 13 residues. CDR1 and CDR2 (germline): MDHEN, SYDVKM. CDR3 residues: CASRKSGANGLTF. In nucleotides, the CDR3 is TGTGCCAGCAGGAAGTCTGGGGCCAACGGCCTGACTTTC.

The V and J genes are TRBV7-2 and TRBJ2-3; 9 bases align to TRBD2. Trimming removed 6 bases from V and 3 bases from J; junction bases left unmatched: 7. The CDR3 spans 15 residues. Germline V gene data show CDR1 as SGHTA and CDR2 as FQGNSA. The CDR3 DNA is TGTGCCAGCAGACCGAGCGGGGGGAGGACAGATACGCAGTATTTT. Translation: CASRPSGGRTDTQYF.

The CDR3 bases are TGCAGCGTTGACCCCGCACAGGGGTCCATTCAGTACTTC. Translation: CSVDPAQGSIQYF. The rearrangement links TRBV29-1 to TRBJ2-4, with 7 bases that match TRBD1. CDR3 length: 13 residues. Per germline, CDR1 SQVTM and CDR2 ANQGSEA. The V and J ends lost 3 bases and 9 bases, in that order; junction bases with no gene match: 8.

This CDR3 reads CASSLNNMNTEAFF. In DNA, the CDR3 is TGCGCCAGCAGCTTGAACAACATGAACACTGAAGCTTTCTTT. The V and J genes are TRBV5-1 and TRBJ1-1; D is uncertain. This CDR3 has 14 residues. CDR1 and CDR2 from the germline V gene are SGHRS and YFSETQ. The V end was cut by 1 base, the J end by 0 bases, with 7 bases between.

V and J are TRBV7-9 and TRBJ2-4, with a tentative D call TRBD2 (6 bases). The CDR3 extends over 16 amino acids. V dropped 0 bases and J dropped 0 bases, with 9 bases sitting between them. The V gene's germline CDR1 is SEHNR and CDR2 FQNEAQ (reference sequence). The CDR3 sequence: CASSLARRVAKNIQYF. The CDR3 region has the DNA TGTGCCAGCAGCTTAGCGAGGAGGGTAGCCAAAAACATTCAGTACTTC.

The rearrangement links TRBV5-4 to TRBJ2-5; 8 bases match TRBD1. The assigned J gene may be wrong: the sequence end matches TRBJ2-7 better. The germline V gene has CDR1 SGHNT and CDR2 YYREEE (reference sequence). CDR3 length: 14 residues. DNA for the CDR3: TGTGCCAGCAGCTTGCGGACAGGGACCTACGAGCAGTACTTC. The encoded protein is CASSLRTGTYEQYF.

This clone has only a few counts. The gene calls are TRBV7-9 and TRBJ1-3; TRBD1 aligns across 8 bases. There are 17 residues in the CDR3. V lost 4 bases to trimming and J lost 3 bases; unmatched junction nucleotides: 11. Per the germline V gene, CDR1 is SEHNR and CDR2 is FQNEAQ (reference sequence). The chain's CDR3 is CASSSLTSGGDGNTIYF. For the CDR3, the DNA is TGTGCCAGCAGCTCGTTGACGTCAGGGGGCGATGGAAACACCATATATTTT.

The rearrangement joins TRBV19 to TRBJ2-5, with 10 bases lining up with TRBD2. CDR1 and CDR2 (germline): LNHDA, SQIVND (reference sequence). The V and J ends lost 2 bases and 3 bases, in that order; junction bases with no gene match: 6. The CDR3 has 16 residues. CDR3 in amino acids: CASSISAGGLEETQYF. CDR3 coding DNA: TGTGCCAGTAGTATATCAGCGGGGGGGTTAGAAGAGACCCAGTACTTC.

This sequence joins TRBV7-9 and TRBJ1-1; D perhaps matches TRBD1 (5 bases). The CDR3 runs 14 residues. From germline, CDR1 is SEHNR and CDR2 FQNEAQ (reference sequence). The V end lost 0 bases, the J end lost 3 bases, and 8 bases lay between the germline ends. This CDR3 reads CASSLAIRDTEAFF. The CDR3 DNA follows: TGTGCCAGCAGCTTAGCAATCAGGGACACTGAAGCTTTCTTT.

The gene calls are TRBV28 and TRBJ2-7; 11 bases line up with TRBD1. J gave up 4 bases and V 5 bases, and 10 bases lay outside the gene matches. The CDR3 spans 16 residues. Germline V CDR1 and CDR2: MDHEN, SYDVKM. In nucleotides, the CDR3 is TGTGCCAGCAGTCCAACGGACAGGGGGCTTCGGTACGAGCAGTACTTC. Protein sequence: CASSPTDRGLRYEQYF.

The rearrangement joins TRBV15 to TRBJ2-2, with D possibly matching TRBD1 (6 bases). Germline V CDR1 and CDR2: LNHNV, YYDKDF (reference sequence). V was clipped by 5 bases and J by 8 bases, with 30 bases between them. The CDR3 covers 19 residues. CDR3 loop: CATSSPPGRQGPRLGELFF. Here the CDR3 DNA reads TGTGCCACCAGCTCCCCCCCTGGGCGGCAGGGGCCACGCCTGGGGGAGCTGTTTTTT.

The gene calls are TRBV11-2 and TRBJ2-2; D is uncertain. There are 14 residues in the CDR3. The V gene lost 1 base and the J gene lost 5 bases, with 8 bases spanning the gap. From germline, CDR1 is SGHAT and CDR2 FQNNGV. As DNA, the CDR3 is TGTGCCAGCAGCTTAGCCCTAACTACCGGGGAGCTGTTTTTT. It translates to CASSLALTTGELFF.

The V call is TRBV11-3, the J call TRBJ2-3; 8 bases line up with TRBD2. CDR3 length: 14 amino acids. Germline assignment: CDR1 SGHNT and CDR2 YENEEA. The ends lost 5 bases at V and 8 bases at J; junction bases unmatched: 9. Written as DNA, the CDR3 is TGTGCCAGCAGCCGCGGGGGGTACGACGGTACGCAGTATTTT. Protein: CASSRGGYDGTQYF.

The V and J genes are TRBV4-1 and TRBJ2-1; 11 bases align to TRBD1. After removal of 2 bases from V and 6 bases from J, the junction contained 3 bases not matched to a gene. Germline V gene sequence: CDR1 MGHRA, CDR2 YSYEKL. The CDR3 runs 15 residues. The CDR3 protein is CASSQSGTGGNEQFF. The CDR3, as DNA: TGCGCCAGCAGCCAATCCGGGACAGGGGGCAATGAGCAGTTCTTC.

This clone was detected only a few times. The V gene is TRBV7-9, the J gene TRBJ1-4; possible D gene TRBD1, 5 bases. The CDR3 runs to 16 residues. The V gene lost 1 base and the J gene lost 7 bases, with 16 bases spanning the gap. Germline loops: CDR1 SEHNR, CDR2 FQNEAQ (reference sequence). The CDR3 nucleotides read TGTGCCAGCAGCTTAGAACCAGGGCTTGGTGGTGAAAAACTGTTTTTT. It is translated as CASSLEPGLGGEKLFF.

The chain joins TRBV28 to TRBJ1-1, with 10 positions matching TRBD1. This CDR3 has 17 residues. From germline, CDR1 is MDHEN and CDR2 SYDVKM. The junction had 6 bases not matched to a gene; V was cut back by 1 base and J by 1 base. The CDR3 loop reads CASSLSATGGENTEAFF. The CDR3, as DNA: TGTGCCAGCAGTTTATCCGCGACAGGGGGCGAGAACACTGAAGCTTTCTTT.

The chain employs TRBV11-3 and TRBJ2-7, with D maybe TRBD2 (5 bases). CDR1 is SGHNT, CDR2 YENEEA, per germline. The CDR3 sequence is 13 residues long. Between the trimmed V and J ends, which lost 8 bases and 5 bases, there was a span of 16 bases. CDR3 nucleotide sequence: TGTGCCAGCGGCCAGGACGACGGGAACGAGCAGTACTTC. Residues: CASGQDDGNEQYF. Using reference TRBV11-3 and TRBJ2-7 for the parts outside the CDR3, the full variable domain is EAGVVQSPRYKIIEKKQPVAFWCNPISGHNTLYWYLQNLGQGPELLIRYENEEAVDDSQLPKDRFSAERLKGVDSTLKIQPAELGDSAVYLCASGQDDGNEQYFGPGTRLTVT.

Points on this clone: In the same sample, other DNA sequences code for this CDR3. This sequence joins TRBV7-6 and TRBJ2-3; TRBD2 is a possible D gene (6 bases). The CDR3 is 15 amino acids. Trimming removed 6 bases from V and 1 base from J, with 14 bases in between. Germline-derived CDR1 and CDR2 are SGHVS and FNYEAQ. DNA for the CDR3: TGTGCCAGCAGTTCCCCGGGGGAGGGCACAGATACGCAGTATTTT. It specifies CASSSPGEGTDTQYF.

The J gene is TRBJ1-1, the V gene TRBV9; 7 positions agree with TRBD1. Germline values: CDR1 SGDLS, CDR2 YYNGEE. The CDR3 length is 12 residues. V dropped 4 bases and J dropped 8; count of bases not matched to a gene: 5. CDR3 DNA: TGTGCCAGCAGCCGACAGGGTCGGGAAGCTTTCTTT. Amino acids: CASSRQGREAFF.

This clone was detected only once. The V gene is TRBV10-3, the J gene TRBJ1-1; D uncertain. CDR1 and CDR2 (germline): ENHRY, SYGVKD. The ends were cut back, 3 bases at V and 2 bases at J, with 10 bases in the middle. The CDR3 covers 14 residues. The CDR3: CAISDRLGNTEAFF. CDR3 coding DNA: TGTGCCATCAGTGACCGGCTGGGCAACACTGAAGCTTTCTTT.

The V gene is TRBV14, the J gene TRBJ2-6; D is undetermined. The CDR3 has 16 amino acids. Germline V CDR1 and CDR2: SGHDN, FVKESK. Trimming pared 0 bases from V and 0 bases from J, leaving 6 bases between. The CDR3 bases are TGTGCCAGCAGCCAAGATCAGTTCTCTGGGGCCAACGTCCTGACTTTC. It yields the protein CASSQDQFSGANVLTF.